This TCR beta chain was found in a study of identical twins. Study-level findings and limits: Weaker excess twin sharing was observed in beta out-of-frame sequences. There were fewer insertions in abundant cord blood beta clonotypes, but memory repertoires showed no such pattern.

This clonotype was seen more than once but under ten times. The antigen remains unidentified. One entry per CDR3 protein results from TCRdb running MiXCR on the 5' RACE reads. The data hold 450,000 or so distinct CDR3 sequences, with 12% to 15% observed a single time. A further study also used this sample, focusing on yellow fever vaccine responses in identical twins. That work contributes: Twins reportedly appeared to share part of their vaccine T cell response while keeping part individual.

The receptor's source is a woman aged 18-29 years in good health. Sequencing was performed on CD4+ T cells sorted from blood.

CDR3 residues: CASSLGAGVNTGELFF. In DNA form, the CDR3 reads TGCGCCAGCAGCTTGGGAGCGGGGGTGAACACCGGGGAGCTGTTTTTT. This rearrangement joins TRBV5-1 to TRBJ2-2, with TRBD2 matching over 8 bases. The CDR3 is 16 amino acids. Germline CDR1 and CDR2: SGHRS and YFSETQ. The J segment lost 1 base and the V segment lost 0 bases, leaving 2 bases of the junction unmatched.